Given below is one TCR beta chain in context. The data are from a study of CD8 T cells in Susac syndrome. CDR1 and CDR2 (germline): MNHEY, SVGEGT. The CDR3 runs 14 residues. The V and J ends lost 5 bases and 1 base respectively, with 10 bases between them. Random hexamers were used to reverse transcribe an amount of roughly 0.45 to 1 ug RNA. MiXCR was run by TCRdb on the immunoSEQ multiplex PCR reads, yielding one entry per CDR3 protein. The profile shows about 120,000 distinct CDR3 sequences, 92% of them singletons. Negative isolation was used for CD8+ and CD4+ T cells and FACS enrichment for TEMRA cells.

The TCR was taken from a human donor in good health. This chain joins TRBV6-2 or TRBV6-3 and TRBJ2-3; D is undetermined. The sequenced sample was CD8+ T cells from PBMCs. The CDR3 loop reads CASSPLGRTDTQYF. As DNA, the CDR3 is TGTGCCAGCAGTCCCCTGGGCCGCACAGATACGCAGTATTTT.